This passage covers 17 T cell receptor beta chains from one sample sequenced in a study of early T cells in non-severe SARS-CoV-2 infection. TCRdb re-analysed the 5' RACE reads in MiXCR, keeping a single row per CDR3 protein. The repertoire holds roughly 86,000 distinct CDR3 sequences, with roughly 15% as singletons. Sequences were obtained from whole blood. The source of these receptors is an adult who was a healthcare worker with PCR-confirmed SARS-CoV-2 infection or an uninfected control (not recorded which).

This clonotype was seen a few times. The chain joins TRBV12-3 or TRBV12-4 to TRBJ1-2, with D possibly being TRBD1 (6 bases). The CDR3 spans 14 residues. Trimming cost V 6 bases and J 4 bases, with 15 bases left between them. The CDR3 sequence is CASSGRGQTYGYTF. CDR3 sequence (DNA): TGTGCCAGCAGCGGCCGTGGACAGACCTATGGCTACACCTTC.

This rearrangement joins TRBV12-3 or TRBV12-4 to TRBJ1-5; no clear D. The CDR3 length is 12 residues. V was clipped by 3 bases and J by 2 bases, with 2 bases between them. CDR3 amino acids: CASSFRNQPQHF. For the CDR3, the DNA is TGTGCCAGCAGTTTCCGCAATCAGCCCCAGCATTTT.

This clonotype was recorded a few times. CDR3 bases: TGTGCCAGCAGTACCGGGACAGGGCATGGCTATGGCTACACCTTC. This encodes CASSTGTGHGYGYTF. This rearrangement joins TRBV6-6 to TRBJ1-2, with 9 nucleotides matching TRBD1. CDR1 is MNHNY and CDR2 is SVGAGI in the germline V gene (reference sequence). Unmatched junction bases numbered 8, after V lost 5 bases and J lost 4 bases. The CDR3 runs 15 residues.

This clonotype was counted between two and nine times. One end of the junction varies from germline; a read error may be responsible. The chain recombines TRBV4-2 with TRBJ2-4, with D perhaps TRBD1 or TRBD2 (5 bases each). This CDR3 contains 14 residues. CDR1 is LGHNA and CDR2 is YNFKEQ in the germline V gene. The CDR3 DNA is TGTGCCAGCAGTAGGGGTCTAGCCCAAAACATTCAGTACTTC. Its translation is CASSRGLAQNIQYF.

J is TRBJ2-3 and V is TRBV24-1; a possible D gene is TRBD1 (5 bases). The V end lost 6 bases, the J end lost 1 base, and 10 bases lay between the germline ends. Germline V gene sequence: CDR1 KGHDR, CDR2 SFDVKD. This CDR3 region has 14 residues. DNA for the CDR3: TGTGCCACCAGTTCTACAGGAGGCACAGATACGCAGTATTTT. Translating gives CATSSTGGTDTQYF.

The chain employs TRBV12-3 or TRBV12-4 and TRBJ1-2; possible D gene TRBD1, 6 bases. CDR3 size: 15 residues. V was trimmed by 0 bases and J by 4 bases, leaving 12 bases between them. The CDR3 DNA follows: TGTGCCAGCAGTTTAGCGCGGGGGGCTAGCTATGGCTACACCTTC. As protein: CASSLARGASYGYTF.

This sequence joins TRBV30 and TRBJ2-2; D call uncertain. The CDR3 is 15 residues long. Looked up from germline, CDR1 is GTSNPN and CDR2 is SVGIG (reference sequence). Deletions cut 1 base from V and 3 bases from J, with 12 bases between. The CDR3 sequence is CAWSGTDEYTGELFF. The CDR3 DNA reads TGTGCCTGGAGTGGGACGGACGAATACACCGGGGAGCTGTTTTTT.

This clonotype was seen repeatedly, ten times or more. The chain recombines TRBV6-2 or TRBV6-3 with TRBJ1-2; 7 bases fit TRBD1. Germline V CDR1 and CDR2: MNHEY, SVGEGT. The CDR3 loop spans 18 amino acids. With V trimmed by 6 bases and J by 6 bases, 22 bases remained unmatched. The chain's CDR3 is CASSQTRGLVRKIDGYTF. The CDR3 DNA follows: TGTGCCAGCAGCCAAACTAGGGGGCTGGTCAGGAAGATTGATGGCTACACCTTC.

This clonotype was observed a handful of times. V gene TRBV18 combines with J gene TRBJ1-5; no firm D call. The germline V and J ends were trimmed by 6 bases and 6 bases, with 9 bases remaining between them. Germline-derived CDR1 and CDR2 are KGHSH and LQKENI. The CDR3 sequence is 12 residues long. The CDR3 spells CASSAGPQPQHF. In nucleotides, the CDR3 is TGTGCCAGCTCGGCCGGGCCTCAGCCCCAGCATTTT.

The V gene is TRBV10-2, the J gene TRBJ1-6; D is uncertain. V was clipped by 4 bases and J by 5 bases, with 6 bases between them. The germline V gene encodes CDR1 WSHSY and CDR2 SAAADI. The CDR3 has 13 residues. The CDR3 bases are TGCGCCAGCAGTGGTACAGATAATTCACCCCTCCACTTT. As protein: CASSGTDNSPLHF.

For the CDR3, the DNA is TGCGCCAGCAGCTTCAGTCAGCCGTACCAAGAGACCCAGTACTTC. This sequence encodes CASSFSQPYQETQYF. This chain connects TRBV5-1 to TRBJ2-5; no clear D gene. Germline V lookup: CDR1 SGHRS, CDR2 YFSETQ. The V end lost 2 bases, the J end lost 0 bases, and 11 bases lay between the germline ends. This CDR3 region has 15 residues.

V gene TRBV6-2 or TRBV6-3 combines with J gene TRBJ1-2; TRBD1 might be the D (5 bases). Trimming pared 8 bases from V and 3 bases from J, leaving 10 bases between. The CDR3 contains 12 residues. Germline CDR1 and CDR2: MNHEY and SVGEGT. Written as DNA, the CDR3 is TGTGCCAGCCTGGACACCTACTATGGCTACACCTTC. Amino acids: CASLDTYYGYTF.

The V and J genes are TRBV20-1 and TRBJ1-5, with D hard to call. The CDR3 spans 13 residues. Deletions cut 1 base from V and 2 bases from J, with 6 bases between. CDR1 is DFQATT and CDR2 is SNEGSKA in the germline V gene (reference sequence). CDR3 in DNA: TGCAGTGCTAGAGTGAGGGGCAATCAGCCCCAGCATTTT. Translation gives CSARVRGNQPQHF.

This clonotype occurred many times. The chain has TRBV9 and TRBJ1-5; D remains unclear. The V gene lost 3 bases and the J gene lost 3 bases, with 13 bases spanning the gap. From germline, CDR1 is SGDLS and CDR2 YYNGEE. The CDR3 length is 15 residues. The CDR3 spells CASSALPGVNQPQHF. The CDR3 DNA reads as TGTGCCAGCAGCGCCCTCCCGGGAGTCAATCAGCCCCAGCATTTT.

This clonotype has only a few counts. This chain joins TRBV7-2 and TRBJ2-1; maybe TRBD2 (5 bases). The CDR3 consists of 15 residues. Trimming shortened V by 1 base and J by 1 base, and 8 bases separated the two germline ends. CDR1 SGHTA and CDR2 FQGNSA come from the germline V gene. The CDR3 loop reads CASSLVRTSYNEQFF. The CDR3 coding sequence is TGTGCCAGCAGCTTAGTCCGGACTTCCTACAATGAGCAGTTCTTC.

The rearrangement links TRBV18 to TRBJ1-2; TRBD1 matches at 7 bases. This CDR3 comprises 13 residues. CDR1 is KGHSH and CDR2 is LQKENI in the germline V gene. V shed 6 bases, J shed 7 bases, and the junction held 8 bases outside the gene matches. In nucleotides, the CDR3 is TGTGCCAGCTCCGCCGGGACAGAGGGTGGCTACACCTTC. Protein sequence: CASSAGTEGGYTF. The complete variable domain, with remaining parts taken from reference TRBV18 and TRBJ1-2, reads NAGVMQNPRHLVRRRGQEARLRCSPMKGHSHVYWYRQLPEEGLKFMVYLQKENIIDESGMPKERFSAEFPKEGPSILRIQQVVRGDSAAYFCASSAGTEGGYTFGSGTRLTVV.

The chain is built from TRBV7-7 and TRBJ1-6, with TRBD1 as a possible D gene (6 bases). Germline lookup yields CDR1 SSHAT and CDR2 FNYEAQ (reference sequence). This CDR3 has 15 amino acids. Trimming took off 4 bases at V and 6 bases at J, with 13 bases between the two ends. CDR3 bases: TGTGCCAGCAGCTCCTCAACAGGGTTTAATTCACCCCTCCACTTT. As protein: CASSSSTGFNSPLHF.